Presented here are 7 T cell receptor beta chains from one specimen sequenced in a study of blood T cell repertoires in COVID-19. Here immunoSEQ multiplex PCR was the method, and the copy in TCRdb shows in-frame clones only, minus some. The data show tens of thousands of clones, less than 90% seen once. The specimen sequenced was peripheral blood. All receptors come from a man older than 75 in a cohort sampled during active COVID-19.

The V gene is TRBV27, the J gene TRBJ1-6, with 8 bases that match TRBD1. Trimming cost V 4 bases and J 7 bases; bases outside gene matches: 6. CDR1 MNHEY and CDR2 SMNVEV come from the germline V gene (reference sequence). The CDR3 consists of 15 residues. The CDR3 loop is CASSSGGTGNSPLHF. The CDR3 bases are TGTGCCAGCAGTTCCGGAGGGACAGGCAATTCACCCCTCCACTTT.

V and J are TRBV28 and TRBJ1-1; D is undetermined. V lost 6 bases to trimming and J lost 4 bases, with 15 bases between them. Germline loops: CDR1 MDHEN, CDR2 SYDVKM. CDR3 size: 14 residues. The CDR3 nucleotides are TGTGCCAGCAGCTGGGTGGGGAGGCCCACTGAAGCTTTCTTT. Protein sequence: CASSWVGRPTEAFF.

In this sample, this clone turned up once. CDR3 in DNA: TGTGCCAGCAGCGCCGACAGGGGAGAGACCCAGTACTTC. Its protein product is CASSADRGETQYF. J is TRBJ2-5 and V is TRBV6-5; TRBD1 agrees at 8 bases. The germline V gene encodes CDR1 MNHEY and CDR2 SVGAGI. Losses at the gene ends were 6 bases for V and 4 bases for J; bases not matched to a gene: 4. The CDR3 loop spans 13 amino acids.

This clone was observed a few times. This chain links TRBV7-8 with TRBJ2-1, with 7 bases fitting TRBD1. The CDR3 runs 16 residues. V was pared by 8 bases and J by 1 base, with 11 bases of the junction left unmatched. Germline V gene sequence: CDR1 SGHVS, CDR2 FQNEAQ. The CDR3 is CASSSQLTGSYNEQFF. DNA for the CDR3: TGTGCCAGCTCTTCCCAACTGACAGGGTCCTACAATGAGCAGTTCTTC.

The chain joins TRBV6-5 to TRBJ2-1, with 9 bases fitting TRBD1. This CDR3 comprises 15 residues. The J segment lost 2 bases and the V segment lost 8 bases, leaving 7 bases of the junction unmatched. Looked up from germline, CDR1 is MNHEY and CDR2 is SVGAGI. The CDR3 sequence is CASEGRDRAYNEQFF. CDR3 nucleotide sequence: TGTGCCAGCGAAGGCCGGGACAGGGCCTACAATGAGCAGTTCTTC.

The J gene is TRBJ1-6, the V gene TRBV3-1 (or the pseudogene TRBV3-2); possibly TRBD1 for D (5 bases). Trimming cost V 3 bases and J 9 bases, with 12 bases left between them. The germline gives CDR1 LGHDT, CDR2 YNNKEL (reference sequence). The CDR3 has 14 amino acids. The CDR3 region is CASSHPGQRSPLHF. Here the CDR3 DNA reads TGTGCCAGCAGCCATCCAGGGCAACGTTCACCCCTCCACTTT.

The rearrangement links TRBV7-2 to TRBJ2-5; the match to TRBD2 covers 11 bases. Germline V gives CDR1 SGHTA, CDR2 FQGNSA. The junction had 9 bases not matched to a gene; V was cut back by 5 bases and J by 4 bases. The CDR3 has 16 residues. The chain's CDR3 is CASSTTLAGGLETQYF. DNA for the CDR3: TGTGCCAGCAGCACTACCTTAGCGGGGGGGCTAGAGACCCAGTACTTC.